The rows below give T cell receptor beta chains drawn from one sample of a study of blood T cells in healthy people across ages. A single record per CDR3 protein comes from TCRdb applying MiXCR to the 5' RACE reads. The sample consists of 700,000 to 850,000 distinct CDR3 sequences, roughly 50% of them appearing once. Sequencing used blood. The receptors here all came from a man at least 80 years old in good health. Both conserved end residues are part of each CDR3. D genes are given only for firm matches. The size field is filled for only some rows; it gives once, few, many or a size class.

clone_size: few; d_call: -; cdr3_length: 12; j_call: TRBJ1-2; v_call: TRBV18; cdr3_aa: CASSPSAYGYTF; cdr3_nt: TGTGCCAGCTCACCTTCGGCCTATGGCTACACCTTC
clone_size: -; d_call: -; cdr3_length: 13; j_call: TRBJ1-2; v_call: TRBV20-1; cdr3_aa: CSALPGTNYGYTF; cdr3_nt: TGCAGCGCTTTACCAGGAACTAACTATGGCTACACCTTC
clone_size: -; d_call: -; cdr3_length: 14; j_call: TRBJ1-5; v_call: TRBV10-2; cdr3_aa: CASSSLNEYQPQHF; cdr3_nt: TGCGCCAGCAGTTCTCTCAACGAATATCAGCCCCAGCATTTT
clone_size: -; d_call: -; cdr3_length: 12; j_call: TRBJ2-1; v_call: TRBV2; cdr3_aa: CASMVYYNEQFF; cdr3_nt: TGTGCCAGCATGGTGTACTACAATGAGCAGTTCTTC
clone_size: few; d_call: -; cdr3_length: 14; j_call: TRBJ2-5; v_call: TRBV10-3; cdr3_aa: CAIATSASSWEQYF; cdr3_nt: TGTGCCATCGCGACCAGCGCCTCTTCGTGGGAGCAGTACTTC
clone_size: -; d_call: TRBD2; cdr3_length: 16; j_call: TRBJ2-5; v_call: TRBV5-1; cdr3_aa: CASSLVLAGGIETQYF; cdr3_nt: TGCGCCAGCAGCTTGGTGCTAGCGGGAGGAATTGAGACCCAGTACTTC
clone_size: -; d_call: -; cdr3_length: 15; j_call: TRBJ2-7; v_call: TRBV20-1; cdr3_aa: CSALTEEPLSYEQYF; cdr3_nt: TGCAGTGCCCTCACCGAGGAGCCACTCTCCTACGAGCAGTACTTC
clone_size: -; d_call: -; cdr3_length: 12; j_call: TRBJ2-5; v_call: TRBV20-1; cdr3_aa: CSASHWQETQYF; cdr3_nt: TGCAGTGCTAGTCACTGGCAAGAGACCCAGTACTTC
clone_size: few; d_call: -; cdr3_length: 13; j_call: TRBJ1-1; v_call: TRBV19; cdr3_aa: CASSIDGSTEAFF; cdr3_nt: TGTGCCAGTAGTATAGACGGGTCCACTGAAGCTTTCTTT
clone_size: -; d_call: -; cdr3_length: 13; j_call: TRBJ2-7; v_call: TRBV6-6; cdr3_aa: CASSGGPYYEQYF; cdr3_nt: TGTGCCAGCAGTGGGGGCCCCTACTACGAGCAGTACTTC
clone_size: few; d_call: -; cdr3_length: 16; j_call: TRBJ2-1; v_call: TRBV4-1; cdr3_aa: CASSFIAGSALNEQFF; cdr3_nt: TGCGCCAGCAGTTTTATAGCTGGGTCGGCTCTCAATGAGCAGTTCTTC
clone_size: -; d_call: TRBD2; cdr3_length: 16; j_call: TRBJ2-3; v_call: TRBV2; cdr3_aa: CASSGIIAGGNRYAYF; cdr3_nt: TGTGCCAGCAGTGGAATAATAGCGGGAGGGAACAGATACGCGTATTTT